Reported below is one T cell receptor beta chain. Its antigen is unknown. The CDR3 has 16 amino acids. CDR1 is GTSNPN and CDR2 is SVGIG in the germline V gene (reference sequence). V lost 2 bases and J lost 7, with 21 bases in between. Cells were stimulated nonspecifically with anti-CD3/anti-CD28 magnetic beads. Responding CD4+ T cells were sorted by upregulation of both CD40 ligand and CD69. This entry belongs to a study of persistence of HIV-infected CD4 T cells. Sequencing used immunoSEQ version 4 in survey mode. Template was genomic DNA at around 9.7 ng/uL, with up to about 1 ug used per sample. Clones were read by immunoSEQ multiplex PCR, and TCRdb kept only the in-frame ones, dropping some. The sample has under 55,000 clones, about 87% seen once.

This chain links TRBV30 with TRBJ1-5, with D possibly being TRBD1 (6 bases). Sample: CD4+ T cells sorted from PBMCs after roughly 18-hour stimulation, taken from a patient who received antiretroviral therapy. The receptor was isolated from an adult woman with HIV who was CMV-seropositive. Written as DNA, the CDR3 is TGTGCCTGGAGTTCGACAGGCAGGGGAGGTGGACAGCCCCAGCATTTT. It encodes CAWSSTGRGGGQPQHF.